This T cell receptor (beta chain) was recovered during a study of control samples from healthy donors and cancer patients (dated by TCRdb to 2020 to 2022). Receptor amplification or capture employed the immunoSEQ multiplex PCR assay. The immuneACCESS repertoire file appears here via TCRdb, limited to in-frame rearrangements. These files lack a portion of the clones; in checked studies, under half of the deficit traces to unresolved V genes, and the cause of the others is not known. The sample data list fewer than 100,000 clones, and roughly 82% of these were observed just once. The ten largest make up more than 1.5% of the sample. The germline V gene sets CDR1 to SNHLY and CDR2 to FYNNEI. V lost 2 bases and J lost 8 bases; the stretch between them is 13 bases long. There are 14 amino acids in the CDR3, from cysteine to phenylalanine inclusive. Kept here is only the CDR3 DNA, which spans 42 bases and is read in frame from base 1.

To note about this clone: Its antigen specificity is not known. No much larger clone is present one base from it, and per-base qualities are unavailable.

This chain is built from TRBV2 and TRBJ2-1; the D gene remains uncertain. The TCR comes from a man between 60 and 70 years old in good health. Sequencing was carried out using blood. CDR3 protein: CASSEHARSDEQFF. The DNA reads as follows: TGTGCCAGCAGTGAACATGCGCGGTCGGATGAGCAGTTCTTC.